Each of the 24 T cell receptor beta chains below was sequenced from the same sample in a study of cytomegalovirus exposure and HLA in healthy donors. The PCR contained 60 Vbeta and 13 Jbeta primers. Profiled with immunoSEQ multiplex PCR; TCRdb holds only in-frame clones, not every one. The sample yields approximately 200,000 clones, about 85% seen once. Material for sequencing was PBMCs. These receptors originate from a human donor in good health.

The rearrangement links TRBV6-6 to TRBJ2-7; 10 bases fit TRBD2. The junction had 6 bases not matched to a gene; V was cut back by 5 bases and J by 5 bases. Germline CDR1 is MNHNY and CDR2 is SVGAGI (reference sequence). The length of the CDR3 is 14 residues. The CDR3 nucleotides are TGTGCCAGCAGTCCAGCGGGAGGGCCGGACGAGCAGTACTTC. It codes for CASSPAGGPDEQYF.

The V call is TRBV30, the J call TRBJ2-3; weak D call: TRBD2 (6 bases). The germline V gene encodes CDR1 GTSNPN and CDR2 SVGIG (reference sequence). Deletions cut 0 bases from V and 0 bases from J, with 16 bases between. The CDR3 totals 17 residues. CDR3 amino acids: CAWSVNGLRGSTDTQYF. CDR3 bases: TGTGCCTGGAGTGTAAACGGATTGCGGGGTAGCACAGATACGCAGTATTTT.

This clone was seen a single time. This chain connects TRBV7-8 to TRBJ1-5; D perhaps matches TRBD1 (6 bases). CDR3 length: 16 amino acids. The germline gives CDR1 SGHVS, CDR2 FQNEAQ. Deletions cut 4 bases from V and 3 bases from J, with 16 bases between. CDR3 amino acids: CASSSRDIYLNQPQHF. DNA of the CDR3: TGTGCCAGCAGCTCGAGGGACATATACCTCAATCAGCCCCAGCATTTT.

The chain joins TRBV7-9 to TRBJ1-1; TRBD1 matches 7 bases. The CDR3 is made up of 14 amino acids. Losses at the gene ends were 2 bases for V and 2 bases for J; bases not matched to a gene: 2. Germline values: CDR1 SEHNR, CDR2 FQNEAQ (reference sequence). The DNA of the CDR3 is TGTGCCAGCAGCTTACACAGGGGAAACACTGAAGCTTTCTTT. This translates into CASSLHRGNTEAFF.

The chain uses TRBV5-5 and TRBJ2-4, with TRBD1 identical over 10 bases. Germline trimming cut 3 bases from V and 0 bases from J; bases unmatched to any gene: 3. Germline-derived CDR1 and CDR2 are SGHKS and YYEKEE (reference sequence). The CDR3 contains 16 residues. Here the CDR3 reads CASSYDRGLAKNIQYF. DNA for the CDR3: TGTGCCAGCAGCTACGACAGGGGGCTAGCCAAAAACATTCAGTACTTC.

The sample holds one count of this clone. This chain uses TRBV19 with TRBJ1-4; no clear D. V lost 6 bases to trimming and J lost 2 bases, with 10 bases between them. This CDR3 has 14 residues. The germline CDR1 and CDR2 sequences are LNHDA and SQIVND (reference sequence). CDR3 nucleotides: TGTGCCAGTAGCAAGAGGAATACTAATGAAAAACTGTTTTTT. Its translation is CASSKRNTNEKLFF.

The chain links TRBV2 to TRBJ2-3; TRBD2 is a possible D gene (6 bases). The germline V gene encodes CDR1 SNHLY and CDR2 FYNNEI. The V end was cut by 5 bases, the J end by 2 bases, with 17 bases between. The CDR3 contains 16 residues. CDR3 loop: CASSLKAGLTTDTQYF. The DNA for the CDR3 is TGTGCCAGCAGTCTTAAGGCCGGACTAACCACAGATACGCAGTATTTT.

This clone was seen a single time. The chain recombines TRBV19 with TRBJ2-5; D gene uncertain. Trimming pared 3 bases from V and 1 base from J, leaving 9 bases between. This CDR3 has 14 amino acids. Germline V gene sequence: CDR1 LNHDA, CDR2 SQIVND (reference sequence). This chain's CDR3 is CASSIGPTQETQYF. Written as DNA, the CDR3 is TGTGCCAGTAGTATTGGGCCCACCCAAGAGACCCAGTACTTC.

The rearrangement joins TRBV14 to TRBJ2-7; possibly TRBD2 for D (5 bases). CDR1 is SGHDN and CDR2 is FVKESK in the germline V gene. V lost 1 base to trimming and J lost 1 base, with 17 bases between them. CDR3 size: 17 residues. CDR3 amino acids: CASSQGGLWERSYEQYF. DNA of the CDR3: TGTGCCAGCAGCCAAGGGGGATTGTGGGAGCGATCCTACGAGCAGTACTTC.

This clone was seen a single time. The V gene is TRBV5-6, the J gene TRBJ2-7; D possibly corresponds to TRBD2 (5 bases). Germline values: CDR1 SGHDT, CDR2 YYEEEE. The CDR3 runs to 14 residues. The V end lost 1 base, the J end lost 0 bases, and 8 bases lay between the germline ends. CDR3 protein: CASSLPGSSYEQYF. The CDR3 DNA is TGTGCCAGCAGCTTGCCGGGAAGCTCCTACGAGCAGTACTTC.

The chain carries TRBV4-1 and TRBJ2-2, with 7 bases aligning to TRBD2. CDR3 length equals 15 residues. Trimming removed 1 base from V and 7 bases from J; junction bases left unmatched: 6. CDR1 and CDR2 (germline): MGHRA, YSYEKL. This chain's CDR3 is CASSQGWGGDGELFF. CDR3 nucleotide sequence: TGCGCCAGCAGCCAAGGGTGGGGGGGTGACGGGGAGCTGTTTTTT.

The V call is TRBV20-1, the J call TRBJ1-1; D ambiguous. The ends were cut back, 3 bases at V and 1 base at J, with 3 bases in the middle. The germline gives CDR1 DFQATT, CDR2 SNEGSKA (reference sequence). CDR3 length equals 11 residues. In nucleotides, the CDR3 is TGCAGTGCTAGCGGGAACACTGAAGCTTTCTTT. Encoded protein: CSASGNTEAFF.

The CDR3 spells CASSHEGVTEAFF. The CDR3 coding sequence is TGTGCCAGCAGCCACGAGGGGGTGACTGAAGCTTTCTTT. V usage is TRBV4-2 and J usage is TRBJ1-1, with D possibly matching TRBD1 (6 bases). The V end lost 3 bases, the J end lost 5 bases, and 10 bases lay between the germline ends. The germline CDR1 and CDR2 sequences are LGHNA and YNFKEQ. This CDR3 has 13 residues.

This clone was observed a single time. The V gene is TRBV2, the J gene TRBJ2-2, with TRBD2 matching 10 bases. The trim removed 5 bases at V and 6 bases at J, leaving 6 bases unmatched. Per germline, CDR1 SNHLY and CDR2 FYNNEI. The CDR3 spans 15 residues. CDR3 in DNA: TGTGCCAGCAGTCAGGCTAGCGGGAGCGCCGGGGAGCTGTTTTTT. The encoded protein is CASSQASGSAGELFF.

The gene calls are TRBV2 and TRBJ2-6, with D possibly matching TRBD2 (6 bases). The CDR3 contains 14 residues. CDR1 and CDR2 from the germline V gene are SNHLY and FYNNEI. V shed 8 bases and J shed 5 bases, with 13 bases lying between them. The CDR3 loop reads CASLGLRRANVLTF. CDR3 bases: TGTGCCAGCTTGGGACTTAGGAGGGCCAACGTCCTGACTTTC.

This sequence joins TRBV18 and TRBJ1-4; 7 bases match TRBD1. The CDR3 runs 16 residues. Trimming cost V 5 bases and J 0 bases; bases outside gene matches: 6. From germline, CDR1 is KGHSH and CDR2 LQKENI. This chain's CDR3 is CASSLGTASTNEKLFF. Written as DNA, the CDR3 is TGTGCCAGCTCATTAGGGACAGCCTCAACTAATGAAAAACTGTTTTTT.

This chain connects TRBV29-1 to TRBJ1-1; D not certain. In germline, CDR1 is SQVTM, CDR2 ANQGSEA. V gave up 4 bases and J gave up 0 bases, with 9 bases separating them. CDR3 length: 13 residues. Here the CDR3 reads CSVAPRMNTEAFF. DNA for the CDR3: TGCAGCGTTGCCCCCAGAATGAACACTGAAGCTTTCTTT. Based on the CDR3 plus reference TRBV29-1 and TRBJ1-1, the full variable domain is SAVISQKPSRDICQRGTSLTIQCQVDSQVTMMFWYRQQPGQSLTLIATANQGSEATYESGFVIDKFPISRPNLTFSTLTVSNMSPEDSSIYLCSVAPRMNTEAFFGQGTRLTVV.

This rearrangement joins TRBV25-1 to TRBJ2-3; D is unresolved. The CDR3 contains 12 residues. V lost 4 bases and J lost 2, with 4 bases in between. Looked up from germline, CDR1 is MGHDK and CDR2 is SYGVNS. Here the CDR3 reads CASSVATDTQYF. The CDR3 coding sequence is TGTGCCAGCAGTGTGGCCACAGATACGCAGTATTTT.

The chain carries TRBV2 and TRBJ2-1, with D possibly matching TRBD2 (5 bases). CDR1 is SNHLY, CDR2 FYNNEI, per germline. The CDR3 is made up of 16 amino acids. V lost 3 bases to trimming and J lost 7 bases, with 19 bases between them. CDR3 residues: CASSEAERTHGNEQFF. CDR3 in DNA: TGTGCCAGCAGTGAGGCGGAGCGGACCCATGGGAATGAGCAGTTCTTC.

CDR3 residues: CASSPNRDSSTEAFF. The CDR3 nucleotides are TGTGCCAGCTCACCTAACCGGGACAGCTCAACTGAAGCTTTCTTT. The chain is built from TRBV18 and TRBJ1-1; TRBD1 aligns across 7 bases. This CDR3 is built from 15 residues. Germline CDR1 KGHSH, CDR2 LQKENI. Losses at the gene ends were 3 bases for V and 5 bases for J; bases not matched to a gene: 9.

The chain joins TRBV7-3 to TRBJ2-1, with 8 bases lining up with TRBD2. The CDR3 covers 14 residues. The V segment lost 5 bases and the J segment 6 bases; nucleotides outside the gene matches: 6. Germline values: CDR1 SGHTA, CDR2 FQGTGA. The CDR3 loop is CASSPGLARNEQFF. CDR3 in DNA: TGTGCCAGCAGCCCAGGACTAGCTCGCAATGAGCAGTTCTTC.

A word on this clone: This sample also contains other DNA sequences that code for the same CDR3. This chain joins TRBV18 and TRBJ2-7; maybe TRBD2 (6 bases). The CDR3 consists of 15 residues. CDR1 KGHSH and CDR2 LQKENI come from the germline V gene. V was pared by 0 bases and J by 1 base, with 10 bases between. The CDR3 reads CASSPPGLPSYEQYF. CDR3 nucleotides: TGTGCCAGCTCACCACCGGGACTCCCGTCCTACGAGCAGTACTTC.

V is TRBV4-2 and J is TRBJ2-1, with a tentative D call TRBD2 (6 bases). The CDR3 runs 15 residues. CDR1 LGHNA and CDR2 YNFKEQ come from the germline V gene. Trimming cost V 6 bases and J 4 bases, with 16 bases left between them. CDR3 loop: CASRHPEGPYNEQFF. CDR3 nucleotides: TGTGCCAGCAGACACCCGGAGGGGCCGTACAATGAGCAGTTCTTC.

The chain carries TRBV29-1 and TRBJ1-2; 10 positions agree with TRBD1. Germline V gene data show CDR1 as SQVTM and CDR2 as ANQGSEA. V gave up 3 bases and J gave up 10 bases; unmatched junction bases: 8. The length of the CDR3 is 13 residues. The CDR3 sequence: CSVDGGTGVAYTF. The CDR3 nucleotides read TGCAGCGTTGACGGGGGGACAGGGGTAGCCTACACCTTC.